Detailed here is one TCR beta chain. No antigen is known for it. This entry belongs to a study of chemoradiotherapy in HPV16-positive cancers. The overall study: Candidate HPV-specific clones and shared TCR motifs came from two HPV16-positive patients.

This CDR3 comprises 15 residues. Losses at the gene ends were 4 bases for V and 2 bases for J; bases not matched to a gene: 5. Germline CDR1 KGHSH, CDR2 LQKENI. Study-wide findings and caveats: The functional HPV-specific definition rests on just two HPV16-positive patients. Candidate HPV-specific clones and E7-related TCR motifs grew in tumor during treatment. Better recurrence-free survival went with HPV-responsive T-cell expansion in HPV16-positive patients.

Clones were sequenced by immunoSEQ multiplex PCR, and TCRdb holds only the in-frame ones, with some missing. Of about 22,000 clones in the sample, around 78% were seen once. Sampling was carried out from a patient who underwent chemoradiotherapy. The chain links TRBV18 to TRBJ1-3; 7 nucleotides align to TRBD1. The sequence was obtained from a human donor with HPV-associated anogenital cancer. CDR3 DNA: TGTGCCAGCTCACAGGGACAGAACCCTGGAAACACCATATATTTT. This sequence encodes CASSQGQNPGNTIYF.